One sample yielded the 11 T cell receptor beta chains listed below, sequenced in a study of CD8 T cells in Susac syndrome. Reverse transcription of roughly 0.5 to 1 ug RNA was performed with random hexamers. MiXCR, applied by TCRdb to the immunoSEQ multiplex PCR reads, yields one record per CDR3 protein. The sample includes around 130,000 distinct CDR3 sequences, 94% seen only once; the top ten take 0.095% to 0.1%. Sequencing was done on a sample of CD4+ T cells from PBMCs. The receptors stem from a human donor in good health.

This rearrangement joins TRBV14 to TRBJ2-5; D unresolved. V was cut by 1 base and J by 3 bases, with 6 bases left in between. The germline gives CDR1 SGHDN, CDR2 FVKESK. CDR3 size: 13 residues. The CDR3 sequence: CASSQGTEETQYF. CDR3 nucleotides: TGTGCCAGCAGCCAAGGGACGGAAGAGACCCAGTACTTC. Full variable domain (missing parts from reference TRBV14 and TRBJ2-5): EAGVTQFPSHSVIEKGQTVTLRCDPISGHDNLYWYRRVMGKEIKFLLHFVKESKQDESGMPNNRFLAERTGGTYSTLKVQPAELEDSGVYFCASSQGTEETQYFGPGTRLLVL.

The chain employs TRBV15 and TRBJ2-3; 14 bases are a match to TRBD2. The J segment lost 8 bases and the V segment lost 0 bases, leaving 13 bases of the junction unmatched. The CDR3 is 19 amino acids. CDR1 LNHNV and CDR2 YYDKDF come from the germline V gene (reference sequence). CDR3 in DNA: TGTGCCACCAGCAGAGATTTGGGACTAGCGGGAGCCGGGAGGGGTACGCAGTATTTT. It is translated as CATSRDLGLAGAGRGTQYF. Complete variable domain (other parts from reference TRBV15 and TRBJ2-3): DAMVIQNPRYQVTQFGKPVTLSCSQTLNHNVMYWYQQKSSQAPKLLFHYYDKDFNNEADTPDNFQSRRPNTSFCFLDIRSPGLGDTAMYLCATSRDLGLAGAGRGTQYFGPGTRLTVL.

The chain recombines TRBV29-1 with TRBJ1-1, with D possibly being TRBD1 (6 bases). The CDR3 is 12 amino acids. Trimming shortened V by 7 bases and J by 4 bases, and 13 bases separated the two germline ends. CDR1 and CDR2 from the germline V gene are SQVTM and ANQGSEA. The CDR3 nucleotides read TGCAGCGCCCAGGGCAGGGGCACTGAAGCTTTCTTT. This sequence encodes CSAQGRGTEAFF.

This chain uses TRBV30 with TRBJ2-2; D gene unclear. The V and J ends lost 5 bases and 5 bases respectively, with 6 bases between them. CDR1 and CDR2 (germline): GTSNPN, SVGIG (reference sequence). The CDR3 has 11 amino acids. CDR3 protein: CAWGVTGELFF. For the CDR3, the DNA is TGTGCCTGGGGAGTTACCGGGGAGCTGTTTTTT.

The chain combines TRBV6-6 with TRBJ2-7; D not resolved. Germline lookup yields CDR1 MNHNY and CDR2 SVGAGI (reference sequence). With 8 bases removed from V and 2 bases from J, the gap between germline ends came to 10 bases. The CDR3 length is 12 residues. The CDR3, as DNA: TGTGCCAGCGGCTTTCAGACCTACGAGCAGTACTTC. It yields the protein CASGFQTYEQYF.

V and J are TRBV28 and TRBJ2-5; no clear D. Deletions cut 3 bases from V and 3 bases from J, with 5 bases between. This CDR3 has 12 residues. Germline V gene data show CDR1 as MDHEN and CDR2 as SYDVKM. The CDR3 region has the DNA TGTGCCAGCAGTTTGGGGAAAGAGACCCAGTACTTC. It translates to CASSLGKETQYF.

This chain connects TRBV20-1 to TRBJ1-1, with 10 bases matching TRBD1. The junction had 3 bases not matched to a gene; V was cut back by 5 bases and J by 3 bases. Germline assignment: CDR1 DFQATT and CDR2 SNEGSKA (reference sequence). The CDR3 runs 13 residues. CDR3 sequence reads: CSASTGGHTEAFF. The CDR3 region has the DNA TGCAGTGCTTCGACAGGGGGCCACACTGAAGCTTTCTTT.

The chain links TRBV23-1 to TRBJ2-5; perhaps TRBD2 as D (6 bases). TRBV23-1 is given ORF status, its function remaining uncertain. V was clipped by 7 bases and J by 4 bases, with 7 bases between them. CDR3 size: 11 residues. CDR3 nucleotide sequence: TGCGCCAGCAAGGAGGGAGAGACCCAGTACTTC. Translation gives CASKEGETQYF.

In nucleotides, the CDR3 is TGTGCCAGCAGAGAAGGGGGGCTATTCTGGGGGACCCAGTACTTC. Amino acid sequence: CASREGGLFWGTQYF. The V call is TRBV28, the J call TRBJ2-5; D tentatively fits TRBD1 or TRBD2 (6 bases each). V was shortened by 6 bases and J by 7 bases, with 21 bases between the two germline ends. The germline gives CDR1 MDHEN, CDR2 SYDVKM. The length of the CDR3 is 15 residues.

This chain joins TRBV27 and TRBJ2-1; perhaps TRBD2 as D (6 bases). The CDR3 sequence is 13 residues long. From germline, CDR1 is MNHEY and CDR2 SMNVEV (reference sequence). Deletions cut 4 bases from V and 7 bases from J, with 11 bases between. In nucleotides, the CDR3 is TGTGCCAGCAGTTCAGCGGGTAGGAATGAGCAGTTCTTC. Residues: CASSSAGRNEQFF.

The CDR3 reads CASKQAIDETQYF. For the CDR3, the DNA is TGTGCCAGCAAACAAGCTATAGACGAGACCCAGTACTTC. The rearrangement joins TRBV6-6 to TRBJ2-5; D uncertain. The CDR3 runs 13 residues. The V gene's germline CDR1 is MNHNY and CDR2 SVGAGI (reference sequence). V was trimmed by 7 bases and J by 5 bases, leaving 14 bases between them.